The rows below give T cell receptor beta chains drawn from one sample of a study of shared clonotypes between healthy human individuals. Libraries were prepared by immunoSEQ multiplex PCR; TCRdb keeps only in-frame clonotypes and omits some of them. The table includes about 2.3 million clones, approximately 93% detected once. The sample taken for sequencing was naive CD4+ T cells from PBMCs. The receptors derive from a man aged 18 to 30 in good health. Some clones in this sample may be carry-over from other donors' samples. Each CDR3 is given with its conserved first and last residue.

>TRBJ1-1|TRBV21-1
CASTLRQGCTEAFF
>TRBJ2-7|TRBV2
CASNYDRGTYEQYF
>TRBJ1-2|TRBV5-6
CASSLAQNYGYTF
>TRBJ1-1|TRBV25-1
CASSEGGGRNTEAFF
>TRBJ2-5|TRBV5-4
CASSWGGGGPQETQYF
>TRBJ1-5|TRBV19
CASTDRQYNQPQHF
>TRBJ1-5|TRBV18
CASSPSSPNSNQPQHF
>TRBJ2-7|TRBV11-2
CASSLGGSGRAYEQYF
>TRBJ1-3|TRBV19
CARPGQGAIKEAGNTIYF
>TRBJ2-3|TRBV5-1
CASSHPQGGEPDTQYF
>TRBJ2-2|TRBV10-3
CAISGWGADTGELFF
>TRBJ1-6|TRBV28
CASNPIVISPLHF
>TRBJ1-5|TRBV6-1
CASSEEKRGIGYPQHF
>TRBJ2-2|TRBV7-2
CASSVRQGGELFF
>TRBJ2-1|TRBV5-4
CASSLSGTTYNEQFF
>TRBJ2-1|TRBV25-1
CASSVGGAQHYNEQFF
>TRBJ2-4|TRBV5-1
CASSFFSGGENIQYF
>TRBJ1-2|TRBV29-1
CSGLGVGDNYGYTF
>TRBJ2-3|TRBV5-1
CASNRGSTDTQYF
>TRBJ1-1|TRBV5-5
CASSLEGQGWTEAFF